These T cell receptor beta chains were read from a single sample in a study of T cell responses to AZD1222 COVID-19 vaccine. Profiled with immunoSEQ multiplex PCR; TCRdb holds only in-frame clones, not every one. The data hold approximately 100,000 clones, with approximately 89% observed a single time. This specimen consisted of peripheral blood, obtained on day 0 of AZD1222 vaccination. The receptors derive from an adult in good health. Both conserved end residues are part of each CDR3. The order of the fields is D gene, J gene, clone size, V gene, CDR3 protein, CDR3 DNA. A D gene is named only where the DNA matches it firmly. For some rows the clone size is stated as once, few or many, or as a class when expanded; others skip it.

NA,TRBJ1-3,NA,TRBV4-2,CASSQDRNTPGNTIYF,TGTGCCAGCAGCCAAGATAGAAACACTCCAGGAAACACCATATATTTT
NA,TRBJ2-5,NA,TRBV6-5,CASNSGGLEETQYF,TGTGCCAGCAATAGTGGGGGACTCGAAGAGACCCAGTACTTC
TRBD2,TRBJ2-7,NA,TRBV12-3/TRBV12-4,CASGGGSYEQYF,TGTGCCAGCGGGGGGGGCTCCTACGAGCAGTACTTC
TRBD1,TRBJ1-4,NA,TRBV11-3,CASSKGADEKLFF,TGTGCCAGCAGCAAGGGGGCGGATGAAAAACTGTTTTTT
NA,TRBJ2-1,once,TRBV19,CASSISPPRRANYNEQFF,TGTGCCAGTAGTATAAGCCCTCCTCGGCGCGCTAACTACAATGAGCAGTTCTTC
NA,TRBJ1-1,NA,TRBV7-3,CASSEQGNTEAFF,TGTGCCAGCAGCGAACAGGGGAACACTGAAGCTTTCTTT
NA,TRBJ2-7,NA,TRBV6-5,CASSYYLGGPYEQYF,TGTGCCAGCAGTTACTATCTGGGGGGGCCCTACGAGCAGTACTTC
NA,TRBJ1-1,NA,TRBV5-4,CASSWQFGGVDAEAFF,TGTGCCAGCAGCTGGCAATTTGGGGGCGTGGATGCTGAAGCTTTCTTT
NA,TRBJ1-4,NA,TRBV10-2,CASSERGRANEKLFF,TGCGCCAGCAGTGAAAGGGGACGAGCTAATGAAAAACTGTTTTTT
NA,TRBJ2-2,NA,TRBV12-3/TRBV12-4,CASSWLGTGELFF,TGTGCCAGCAGTTGGCTCGGCACCGGGGAGCTGTTTTTT
NA,TRBJ1-2,few,TRBV11-3,CASSYRQQHNYGYTF,TGTGCCAGCAGCTACCGACAGCAACATAACTATGGCTACACCTTC
TRBD1,TRBJ2-3,once,TRBV7-9,CASREGQGGTDTQYF,TGTGCCAGCAGGGAGGGACAGGGGGGCACAGATACGCAGTATTTT
NA,TRBJ2-7,NA,TRBV6-5,CASSPASSEQYF,TGTGCCAGCAGCCCCGCCAGTAGCGAGCAGTACTTC
NA,TRBJ2-3,NA,TRBV28,CASHTGGGGRSTDTQYF,TGTGCCAGCCACACCGGGGGAGGGGGTAGGAGCACAGATACGCAGTATTTT
NA,TRBJ2-1,NA,TRBV19,CASSARGSSYNEQFF,TGTGCCAGTAGTGCTAGGGGTAGCTCCTACAATGAGCAGTTCTTC
NA,TRBJ1-2,NA,TRBV5-1,CASSSDRTWYGYTF,TGCGCCAGCAGCTCGGACCGAACTTGGTATGGCTACACCTTC
TRBD1,TRBJ2-2,NA,TRBV5-4,CASSLRGPNTGELFF,TGTGCCAGCAGCTTGAGGGGGCCTAACACCGGGGAGCTGTTTTTT
TRBD2,TRBJ2-5,once,TRBV2,CASSEALGGNQETQYF,TGTGCCAGCAGTGAAGCGCTGGGGGGGAACCAAGAGACCCAGTACTTC
TRBD1,TRBJ1-2,once,TRBV5-5,CASSPTTNPGQGSLGYTF,TGTGCCAGCAGCCCCACCACCAACCCGGGACAGGGAAGTCTTGGCTACACCTTC
NA,TRBJ2-1,NA,TRBV29-1,CSVSSGNEQFF,TGCAGCGTCTCTTCGGGGAATGAGCAGTTCTTC
NA,TRBJ1-2,NA,TRBV7-6,CASSPQAGITYGYTF,TGTGCCAGCAGCCCCCAGGCGGGCATTACCTATGGCTACACCTTC
NA,TRBJ2-7,NA,TRBV4-2,CASSQDNGSYEQYF,TGTGCCAGCAGCCAAGATAATGGGTCCTACGAGCAGTACTTC
TRBD2,TRBJ2-1,NA,TRBV7-2,CASSLVGLAGSLGGQFF,TGTGCCAGCAGCTTAGTTGGTCTAGCGGGGTCCTTAGGCGGGCAGTTCTTC
NA,TRBJ1-1,once,TRBV27,CASSTAVNTEAFF,TGTGCCAGCAGTACAGCGGTGAACACTGAAGCTTTCTTT
TRBD1,TRBJ2-7,NA,TRBV12-3/TRBV12-4,CASSRTGSEQYF,TGTGCCAGCAGCCGGACAGGGTCCGAGCAGTACTTC
NA,TRBJ1-3,NA,TRBV5-5,CASSLSLAGNTIYF,TGTGCCAGCAGCTTATCCCTCGCTGGAAACACCATATATTTT
NA,TRBJ1-2,once,TRBV4-1,CASSGYRVLEGYTF,TGCGCCAGCAGCGGTTATAGGGTTCTAGAGGGCTACACCTTC
NA,TRBJ1-1,NA,TRBV18,CASSPSGGGTEAFF,TGTGCCAGCTCACCATCGGGGGGCGGCACTGAAGCTTTCTTT
TRBD1,TRBJ1-2,NA,TRBV9,CASSADRAFYGYTF,TGTGCCAGCAGCGCTGACAGGGCCTTCTATGGCTACACCTTC
NA,TRBJ1-5,NA,TRBV28,CASSPSWVNQPQHF,TGTGCCAGCAGTCCAAGTTGGGTCAATCAGCCCCAGCATTTT
TRBD1,TRBJ2-7,NA,TRBV7-9,CASSPDRLWTGSSYEQYF,TGTGCCAGCAGCCCCGACAGGTTGTGGACAGGGTCCTCCTACGAGCAGTACTTC
NA,TRBJ1-1,NA,TRBV9,CASSVEGDHNNMNTEAFF,TGTGCCAGCAGCGTAGAAGGGGACCACAACAATATGAACACTGAAGCTTTCTTT
NA,TRBJ2-1,NA,TRBV10-1,CASSELPFGSGGNEQFF,TGCGCCAGCAGTGAGCTCCCGTTCGGGTCCGGGGGCAATGAGCAGTTCTTC
NA,TRBJ1-6,NA,TRBV14,CASSQDTVDYNSPLHF,TGTGCCAGCAGCCAGGACACCGTCGACTATAATTCACCCCTCCACTTT
NA,TRBJ2-5,NA,TRBV27,CASRSSGGWETQYF,TGTGCCAGCAGGTCTAGTGGGGGGTGGGAGACCCAGTACTTC
NA,TRBJ1-6,NA,TRBV24-1,CATRTLENSPLHF,TGTGCCACCAGGACCCTGGAGAATTCACCCCTCCACTTT
NA,TRBJ2-5,NA,TRBV6-5,CASSYGVGTGETQYF,TGTGCCAGCAGTTACGGGGTCGGGACTGGAGAGACCCAGTACTTC
NA,TRBJ1-2,NA,TRBV7-9,CASSLEGYGYTF,TGTGCCAGCAGCTTAGAAGGGTATGGCTACACCTTC
TRBD2,TRBJ2-1,NA,TRBV3-1/TRBV3-2,CASSQPPAGGYNEQFF,TGTGCCAGCAGCCAACCCCCCGCGGGGGGGTACAATGAGCAGTTCTTC
TRBD2,TRBJ2-1,NA,TRBV5-1,CASSYGLGGSYNEQFF,TGCGCCAGCAGCTATGGCCTGGGGGGGTCCTACAATGAGCAGTTCTTC
TRBD2,TRBJ2-3,NA,TRBV5-1,CASSLEGLYTDTQYF,TGCGCCAGCAGCTTGGAGGGACTATACACAGATACGCAGTATTTT
TRBD1,TRBJ1-2,NA,TRBV27,CASRPATRDRGYGYTF,TGTGCCAGCAGACCCGCCACTAGGGACAGGGGCTATGGCTACACCTTC
NA,TRBJ1-2,NA,TRBV10-3,CAITPQGDYGYTF,TGTGCCATCACTCCACAGGGAGACTATGGCTACACCTTC
NA,TRBJ1-2,NA,TRBV29-1,CSVEDRVIDYGYTF,TGCAGCGTTGAAGATCGGGTCATAGACTATGGCTACACCTTC
NA,TRBJ2-7,NA,TRBV29-1,CSVVRDLSSYEQYF,TGCAGCGTTGTAAGGGATCTTAGCTCCTACGAGCAGTACTTC
TRBD2,TRBJ2-7,NA,TRBV6-5,CASTGGGPYEQYF,TGTGCCAGCACCGGGGGGGGCCCTTACGAGCAGTACTTC
NA,TRBJ1-5,NA,TRBV18,CASSDGWYSNQPQHF,TGTGCCAGCTCGGACGGGTGGTATAGCAATCAGCCCCAGCATTTT
NA,TRBJ2-2,NA,TRBV18,CASSPPTGMGTGELFF,TGTGCCAGCTCACCACCTACAGGGATGGGAACCGGGGAGCTGTTTTTT
TRBD2,TRBJ2-3,once,TRBV7-3,CASSPGGSGGDTQYF,TGTGCCAGCAGTCCGGGGGGTAGTGGTGGAGATACGCAGTATTTT
NA,TRBJ1-6,NA,TRBV9,CASSAQGSANSPLHF,TGTGCCAGCAGCGCACAGGGTAGTGCCAATTCACCCCTCCACTTT
TRBD1,TRBJ1-2,NA,TRBV12-3/TRBV12-4,CASSLGTDRGYTF,TGTGCCAGCAGTTTGGGGACGGACAGGGGCTACACCTTC
NA,TRBJ1-3,NA,TRBV6-1,CASSEAANSGNTIYF,TGTGCCAGCAGTGAAGCGGCCAACTCTGGAAACACCATATATTTT
NA,TRBJ1-3,NA,TRBV29-1,CSGGTSGNTIYF,TGCAGCGGAGGCACCTCTGGAAACACCATATATTTT
TRBD1,TRBJ1-5,once,TRBV2,CASSGDRGHQPQHF,TGTGCCAGCAGCGGGGACAGGGGACATCAGCCCCAGCATTTT
TRBD1,TRBJ1-2,NA,TRBV5-1,CASSWDRDGYTF,TGCGCCAGCAGCTGGGACAGGGACGGCTACACCTTC
NA,TRBJ2-7,NA,TRBV5-8,CASSTLVEQYF,TGTGCCAGCAGCACCTTAGTAGAGCAGTACTTC
NA,TRBJ2-2,NA,TRBV3-1/TRBV3-2,CASSQGRAGELFF,TGTGCCAGCAGCCAAGGAAGAGCCGGGGAGCTGTTTTTT